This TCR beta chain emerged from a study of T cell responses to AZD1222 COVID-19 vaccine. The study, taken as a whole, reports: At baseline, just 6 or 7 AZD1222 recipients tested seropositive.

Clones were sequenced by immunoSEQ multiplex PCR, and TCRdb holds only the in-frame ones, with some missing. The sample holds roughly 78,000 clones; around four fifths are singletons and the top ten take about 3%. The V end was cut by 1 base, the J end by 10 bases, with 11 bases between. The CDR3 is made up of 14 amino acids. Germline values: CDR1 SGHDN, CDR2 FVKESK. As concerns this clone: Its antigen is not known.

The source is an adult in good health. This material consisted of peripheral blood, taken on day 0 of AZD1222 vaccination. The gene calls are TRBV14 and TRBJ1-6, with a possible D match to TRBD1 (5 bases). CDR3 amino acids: CASSQVGVGSPLHF. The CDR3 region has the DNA TGTGCCAGCAGCCAAGTGGGGGTAGGGTCACCCCTCCACTTT.